This T cell receptor (beta chain) was observed in a study of control samples from healthy donors and cancer patients. Sequenced by immunoSEQ multiplex PCR; TCRdb stores in-frame clones only, minus some. The sample lists tens of thousands of clones; around nine tenths were seen once. The sequence derives from a man aged 30 to 39 with colorectal cancer. Source material: PBMCs.

The CDR3 region is CASSGGRDTRSPLHF. CDR3 coding DNA: TGTGCCAGCAGCGGGGGGCGGGACACGAGGTCACCCCTCCACTTT. The chain carries TRBV25-1 and TRBJ1-6, with D maybe TRBD1 (6 bases). V lost 6 bases, J lost 10 bases, and 19 bases lay in between. Germline CDR1 MGHDK, CDR2 SYGVNS. CDR3 length: 15 residues.